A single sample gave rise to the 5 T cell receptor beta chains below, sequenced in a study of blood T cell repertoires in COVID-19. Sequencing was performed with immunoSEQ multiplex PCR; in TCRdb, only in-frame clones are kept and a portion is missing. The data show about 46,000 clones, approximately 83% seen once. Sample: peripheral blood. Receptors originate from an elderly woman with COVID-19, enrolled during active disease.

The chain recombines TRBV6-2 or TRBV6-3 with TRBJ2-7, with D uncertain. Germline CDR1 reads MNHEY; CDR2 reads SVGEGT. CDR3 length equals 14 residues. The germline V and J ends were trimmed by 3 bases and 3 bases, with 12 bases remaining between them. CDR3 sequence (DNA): TGTGCCAGCAGTTATACGGTCCAAAACTACGAGCAGTACTTC. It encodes CASSYTVQNYEQYF.

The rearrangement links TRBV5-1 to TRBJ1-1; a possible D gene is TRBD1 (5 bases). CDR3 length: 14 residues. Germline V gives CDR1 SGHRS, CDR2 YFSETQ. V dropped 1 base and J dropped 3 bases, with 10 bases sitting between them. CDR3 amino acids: CASSLWGEDTEAFF. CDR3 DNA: TGCGCCAGCAGCTTGTGGGGCGAGGACACTGAAGCTTTCTTT.

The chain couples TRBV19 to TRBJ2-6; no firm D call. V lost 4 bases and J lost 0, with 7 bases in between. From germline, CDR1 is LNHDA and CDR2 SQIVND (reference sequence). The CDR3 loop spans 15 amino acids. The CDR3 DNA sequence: TGTGCCAGTAGTAACTCTATCTCTGGGGCCAACGTCCTGACTTTC. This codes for CASSNSISGANVLTF.

The CDR3 DNA is TGTGCCACCAGTGGGGACAGGGGGCCAGATACGCAGTATTTT. This codes for CATSGDRGPDTQYF. The chain carries TRBV24-1 and TRBJ2-3; 12 bases agree with TRBD1. The J segment lost 4 bases and the V segment lost 5 bases, leaving 0 bases of the junction unmatched. Looked up from germline, CDR1 is KGHDR and CDR2 is SFDVKD. The CDR3 totals 14 residues.

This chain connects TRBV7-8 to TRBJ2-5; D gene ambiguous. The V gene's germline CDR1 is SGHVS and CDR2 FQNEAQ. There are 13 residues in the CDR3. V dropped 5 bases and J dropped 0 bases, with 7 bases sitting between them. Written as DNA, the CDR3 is TGTGCCAGCAGCAAATGGCACCAAGAGACCCAGTACTTC. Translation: CASSKWHQETQYF.